The present TCR beta chain was sequenced within a study of Tregs in tolerant kidney transplant recipients. About the research overall: Two populations were sorted: CD4+CD8-CD25+CD127- and CD4+CD8-4-1BB+CD40L-. Sorting used antibodies to exclude donor cells.

Comments on this clone: No antigen is known for it.

Study findings and constraints: Findings come from small patient numbers and require larger validation.

Clones were read by immunoSEQ multiplex PCR, and TCRdb kept only the in-frame ones, dropping some. This sample has some 11,000 clones, with about 90% found just once. V dropped 5 bases and J dropped 3; count of bases not matched to a gene: 11. The CDR3 loop spans 16 amino acids. CDR1 and CDR2 from the germline V gene are MNHNY and SVGAGI (reference sequence). Specimen: Tregs from blood cultured with allogeneic cells, collected before the transplant. The chain recombines TRBV6-6 with TRBJ2-3; 7 bases are shared with TRBD1. This clonotype originated in a human patient who received a combined kidney and bone marrow transplant. In DNA, the CDR3 is TGTGCCAGCAGTGTTTCCGGGACAGTCCTAACAGATACGCAGTATTTT. It yields the protein CASSVSGTVLTDTQYF.